This passage covers 23 T cell receptor beta chains from one sample sequenced in a study of response to subunit inactivated influenza vaccine. TCRdb re-analysed the RT-PCR reads in MiXCR, keeping a single row per CDR3 protein. The sample lists over 300,000 distinct CDR3 sequences; roughly a fifth were seen once. The source was PBMCs from blood, collected roughly 20 months after vaccination. These receptors were taken from a man aged 45-69 years who received an inactivated influenza vaccine.

The chain employs TRBV21-1 and TRBJ2-7; the table gives TRBD2 as D, unverified against the DNA. TRBV21-1 has pseudogene status. The CDR3 sequence is 17 residues long. In nucleotides, the CDR3 is TGTGCCAGCAGCACCCTACCACTAGCGGGAGTAAGAAACGAGCAGTACTTC. Amino acids: CASSTLPLAGVRNEQYF.

The chain uses TRBV5-1 and TRBJ1-1, with TRBD1 as a possible D gene (6 bases). Germline V gives CDR1 SGHRS, CDR2 YFSETQ. The CDR3 sequence is 15 residues long. V lost 1 base and J lost 1, with 11 bases in between. As DNA, the CDR3 is TGCGCCAGCAGCTTGATTCCGGGACAGAACACTGAAGCTTTCTTT. It encodes CASSLIPGQNTEAFF.

This clonotype has only a few counts. This chain joins TRBV6-7 and TRBJ2-3; 10 nucleotides agree with TRBD2. TRBV6-7 is assigned to the ORF class and has an uncertain function. CDR3 length: 17 amino acids. V dropped 4 bases and J dropped 1; count of bases not matched to a gene: 8. The CDR3 loop is CASSFLRLAGRTDTQYF. CDR3 sequence (DNA): TGTGCCAGCAGTTTCCTCCGACTAGCGGGCCGCACAGATACGCAGTATTTT.

The chain uses TRBV6-1 and TRBJ2-2; maybe TRBD2 (6 bases). V lost 0 bases, J lost 3 bases, and 8 bases lay in between. Germline V gives CDR1 MNHNS, CDR2 SASEGT. The CDR3 sequence is 15 residues long. In DNA, the CDR3 is TGTGCCAGCAGTGAAGCGGGGAGGCACACCGGGGAGCTGTTTTTT. Protein: CASSEAGRHTGELFF.

The chain is built from TRBV5-1 and TRBJ2-5; 8 nucleotides align to TRBD1. Trimming at V came to 4 bases and at J to 7 bases, leaving 6 bases not matched to a gene. Looked up from germline, CDR1 is SGHRS and CDR2 is YFSETQ. This CDR3 region has 13 residues. CDR3 in DNA: TGCGCCAGCAGCGCCGGGACAGGAATGACCCAGTACTTC. Translating it yields CASSAGTGMTQYF.

This clonotype was detected only a few times. Here the CDR3 DNA reads TGTGCCAGCAGCTTAACCCTCGAGCAGTACTTC. Protein: CASSLTLEQYF. The chain couples TRBV7-2 to TRBJ2-7; D gene uncertain. The germline V gene has CDR1 SGHTA and CDR2 FQGNSA. Trimming removed 2 bases at V and 6 bases at J, with 5 bases between. This CDR3 has 11 residues.

This clonotype was observed a few times. The chain links TRBV12-3 or TRBV12-4 to TRBJ2-7, with D perhaps assigned TRBD1 or TRBD2 (6 bases each). The CDR3 totals 14 residues. V shed 1 base and J shed 4 bases, with 11 bases lying between them. The CDR3 coding sequence is TGTGCCAGCAGTTTAGAGGGGGGAGAGTACGAGCAGTACTTC. It specifies CASSLEGGEYEQYF.

The chain couples TRBV6-2 or TRBV6-3 to TRBJ2-7; 13 bases align to TRBD2. The CDR3 consists of 16 residues. Losses at the gene ends were 5 bases for V and 2 bases for J; bases not matched to a gene: 6. CDR1 is MNHEY, CDR2 SVGEGT, per germline. The CDR3 loop is CASSPGTSGDPYEQYF. The CDR3 DNA sequence: TGTGCCAGCAGTCCGGGGACTAGCGGGGATCCCTACGAGCAGTACTTC.

This clonotype was seen a handful of times. The chain couples TRBV20-1 to TRBJ1-2; TRBD1 aligns across 7 bases. Germline-derived CDR1 and CDR2 are DFQATT and SNEGSKA (reference sequence). V shed 1 base, J shed 5 bases, and the junction held 7 bases outside the gene matches. There are 14 residues in the CDR3. CDR3 coding DNA: TGCAGTGCTAGAGTATCAGGGGGTCGGTATGGCTACACCTTC. Translated: CSARVSGGRYGYTF.

The rearrangement joins TRBV6-2 or TRBV6-3 to TRBJ2-7; 7 nucleotides line up with TRBD1. With V trimmed by 2 bases and J by 0 bases, 4 bases remained unmatched. Per the germline V gene, CDR1 is MNHEY and CDR2 is SVGEGT. The CDR3 loop spans 15 amino acids. The CDR3 here is CASSYPGTVSYEQYF. The CDR3 coding sequence is TGTGCCAGCAGTTACCCCGGGACAGTCTCCTACGAGCAGTACTTC.

This CDR3 is CASSLLLAGGPRDTQYF. The CDR3 DNA sequence: TGTGCCAGCAGCCTCCTACTAGCGGGGGGGCCTCGGGATACGCAGTATTTT. The rearrangement uses TRBV7-2 and TRBJ2-3; 13 positions match TRBD2. The CDR3 covers 17 residues. Germline loops: CDR1 SGHTA, CDR2 FQGNSA. The J segment lost 6 bases and the V segment lost 5 bases, leaving 11 bases of the junction unmatched.

This sequence joins TRBV4-3 and TRBJ2-2; D might be TRBD1 (6 bases). CDR3 length: 18 residues. V lost 0 bases and J 4 bases, leaving 18 bases between the germline ends. CDR1 is LGHNA, CDR2 YSLEER, per germline. This CDR3 reads CASSQETGAGGTTGELFF. The CDR3 DNA is TGCGCCAGCAGCCAAGAAACCGGGGCTGGGGGCACCACCGGGGAGCTGTTTTTT.

Ten or more counts support this clonotype. The DNA of the CDR3 is TGTGCCAGCAGTACCAGCGGGATGACTGAAGCTTTCTTT. Protein product: CASSTSGMTEAFF. This sequence joins TRBV12-3 or TRBV12-4 and TRBJ1-1; D remains ambiguous. Trimming pared 5 bases from V and 5 bases from J, leaving 12 bases between. This CDR3 spans 13 amino acids.

The V and J genes are TRBV6-5 and TRBJ1-1; D is perhaps TRBD1 (5 bases). This CDR3 comprises 12 residues. Germline CDR1 reads MNHEY; CDR2 reads SVGAGI. V was trimmed by 4 bases and J by 12 bases, leaving 15 bases between them. The CDR3 DNA reads TGTGCCAGCAGTTCCCCTTACAAGGGGCCTTTCTTT. The encoded protein is CASSSPYKGPFF.

This clonotype was found a few times. This chain joins TRBV24-1 and TRBJ1-1; D is ambiguous. The CDR3 consists of 13 residues. Germline V lookup: CDR1 KGHDR, CDR2 SFDVKD. V lost 6 bases, J lost 6 bases, and 13 bases lay in between. CDR3 sequence reads: CATSSRELPEAFF. In DNA, the CDR3 is TGTGCCACCAGTTCGAGGGAGCTGCCTGAAGCTTTCTTT.

In its sample, this clonotype was seen many times. J is TRBJ1-2 and V is TRBV28; 8 nucleotides line up with TRBD1. V lost 6 bases, J lost 2 bases, and 2 bases stayed unmatched. Germline lookup yields CDR1 MDHEN and CDR2 SYDVKM. The CDR3 length is 13 residues. The CDR3 nucleotides are TGTGCCAGCAGAAGACAGGGGAACTATGGCTACACCTTC. This sequence encodes CASRRQGNYGYTF.

The gene calls are TRBV11-3 and TRBJ2-1; D remains ambiguous. Germline values: CDR1 SGHNT, CDR2 YENEEA. The V and J ends lost 5 bases and 1 base respectively, with 15 bases between them. The CDR3 length is 16 residues. Here the CDR3 reads CASSPRTVTSYNEQFF. The DNA for the CDR3 is TGTGCCAGCAGCCCGCGGACGGTGACTTCCTACAATGAGCAGTTCTTC.

This clonotype was seen just once. One end of the junction does not line up with germline, which may come from a read error. The chain employs TRBV27 and TRBJ1-4; D unclear. This CDR3 region has 15 residues. Germline CDR1 is MNHEY and CDR2 is SMNVEV (reference sequence). The CDR3 sequence: CASSLYAAVNEILFF. CDR3 in DNA: TGTGCCAGCAGTTTATATGCGGCCGTTAATGAAATACTGTTTTTT.

The J gene is TRBJ1-5, the V gene TRBV27, with a weak D call TRBD1 (5 bases). V gave up 0 bases and J gave up 5 bases, with 11 bases separating them. The CDR3 runs 15 residues. The germline V gene encodes CDR1 MNHEY and CDR2 SMNVEV (reference sequence). The CDR3: CASSLSPQGDQPQHF. CDR3 in DNA: TGTGCCAGCAGTTTATCCCCCCAGGGAGATCAGCCCCAGCATTTT.

This clonotype has just a few counts. This chain connects TRBV6-5 to TRBJ1-6; D possibly corresponds to TRBD1 (5 bases). This CDR3 is built from 14 residues. Germline V gene sequence: CDR1 MNHEY, CDR2 SVGAGI. The germline V and J ends were trimmed by 0 bases and 5 bases, with 5 bases remaining between them. CDR3 sequence reads: CASSYSRDNSPLHF. In DNA, the CDR3 is TGTGCCAGCAGTTACTCCAGGGATAATTCACCCCTCCACTTT.

This chain uses TRBV20-1 with TRBJ2-1; D may match TRBD1 or TRBD2 (6 bases each). CDR3 length: 12 residues. V was trimmed by 5 bases and J by 9 bases, leaving 14 bases between them. Germline values: CDR1 DFQATT, CDR2 SNEGSKA (reference sequence). The CDR3 bases are TGCAGTGCTGGCGGGACAAGGGGTGAGCAGTTCTTC. It is translated as CSAGGTRGEQFF.

As for this clonotype: One base away lies a much larger clone, so this may be a sequencing read error. The chain employs TRBV5-6 and TRBJ2-1; D not resolved. CDR1 and CDR2 (germline): SGHDT, YYEEEE. The CDR3 consists of 13 residues. The ends were cut back, 1 base at V and 3 bases at J, with 5 bases in the middle. The CDR3 here is CASSLYNYNEQFF. CDR3 DNA sequence: TGTGCCAGCAGCTTGTACAACTACAATGAGCAGTTCTTC.

The V gene is TRBV6-1, the J gene TRBJ1-6; D ambiguous. V gave up 10 bases and J gave up 7 bases, with 23 bases separating them. Per the germline V gene, CDR1 is MNHNS and CDR2 is SASEGT. This CDR3 is 16 amino acids long. CDR3 protein: CATATGAAYRNSPLHF. CDR3 DNA: TGTGCCACCGCGACGGGAGCCGCATATCGGAATTCACCCCTCCACTTT.